The source of this TCR beta chain is a study of blood T cell repertoires in COVID-19. Authors' methods: Estimation of nucleated cell counts was performed using reference gene primer amplification. Sequencing used immunoSEQ multiplex PCR; TCRdb keeps in-frame clones, though not all of them. That table is the source of V, J and clone size, and D and trimming were worked out from the DNA. This sample has 350,000 to 400,000 clones; less than 90% occur once, and the top ten carry under 3%. Enrollees, roughly 18 to 90 years old, lived in approximately 25 US areas. Two negative PCRs, clearance, or symptom resolution were required of recovered Cohort 3 donors. After removal of 6 bases from V and 4 bases from J, the junction contained 11 bases not matched to a gene. The germline CDR1 and CDR2 sequences are SGHDT and YYEEEE. The CDR3 has 16 residues.

Sample: PBMCs or T cells enriched from blood (not recorded which). The chain is built from TRBV5-6 and TRBJ2-3; TRBD2 agrees at 10 bases. The clonotype comes from a woman younger than 45 who had recovered from COVID-19. This CDR3 reads CASNPAGAGGADTQYF. The CDR3 region has the DNA TGTGCCAGCAACCCGGCGGGAGCGGGAGGGGCAGATACGCAGTATTTT.